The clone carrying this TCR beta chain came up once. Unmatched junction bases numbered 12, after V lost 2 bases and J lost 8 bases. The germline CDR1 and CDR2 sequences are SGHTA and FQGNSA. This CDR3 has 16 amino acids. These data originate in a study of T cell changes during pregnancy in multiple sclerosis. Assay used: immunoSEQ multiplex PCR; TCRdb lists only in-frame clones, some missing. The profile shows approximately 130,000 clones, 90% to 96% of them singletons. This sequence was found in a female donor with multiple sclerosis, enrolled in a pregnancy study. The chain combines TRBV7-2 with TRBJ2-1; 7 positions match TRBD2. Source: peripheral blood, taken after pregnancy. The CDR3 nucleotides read TGTGCCAGCAGCTTATGGGGGGGATTGGGTGGCGATGAGCAGTTCTTC. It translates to CASSLWGGLGGDEQFF.